This T cell receptor (beta chain) originates from a study of CD8 T cells in ankylosing spondylitis. The study's findings and limits: Among TCR beta sequences, a motif of roughly 8 highly homologous variants appeared characteristic of ankylosing spondylitis blood. Clones linked to disease, bearing a CD8+ phenotype, were relatively rare in peripheral blood.

With molecular barcodes, quantitative 5'-RACE was used to make the TCR beta libraries. MiXCR, applied by TCRdb to the 5' RACE reads, yields one record per CDR3 protein. Here the sample spans over 700,000 distinct CDR3 sequences, roughly 19% being singletons. The V and J ends lost 2 bases and 4 bases, in that order; junction bases with no gene match: 11. This CDR3 is 16 amino acids long. As to this clonotype: The target antigen is unknown.

The gene calls are TRBV6-7 and TRBJ2-7; 7 positions agree with TRBD2. TRBV6-7 is an open reading frame, and its role is uncertain. The source material was blood, either unsorted or a sorted T cell fraction (not recorded which). The clonotype comes from a male donor with ankylosing spondylitis. CDR3 DNA: TGTGCCAGCAGTTACGGGAGGGGCAGCATTAGATACGAGCAGTACTTC. Amino acids: CASSYGRGSIRYEQYF.